Listed below are T cell receptor beta chains from one sample, sequenced in a study of shared clonotypes between healthy human individuals. The protocol was immunoSEQ multiplex PCR, while the TCRdb copy is restricted to in-frame clones and leaves out a portion. The repertoire has about 2.2 million clones, roughly 93% of them found once; the top ten carry less than 2%. The sample comprised naive CD8+ T cells from PBMCs. These receptor sequences come from a man between 18 and 29 years old in good health. Some clones in this sample may be carry-over from other donors' samples. Both conserved end residues are part of each CDR3. Each record gives: clone size, D gene, J gene, V gene, CDR3 protein, CDR3 DNA. A D gene is named only where the DNA matches it firmly. A row's size may be missing; if present it is once, few, many or a size class.

clone size: -
D gene: -
J gene: TRBJ1-1
V gene: TRBV6-6
CDR3 protein: CASSYGIKNTEAFF
CDR3 DNA: TGTGCCAGCAGTTACGGTATAAAGAACACTGAAGCTTTCTTT

clone size: -
D gene: -
J gene: TRBJ1-3
V gene: TRBV2
CDR3 protein: CASSEGRPSSGNTIYF
CDR3 DNA: TGTGCCAGCAGCGAGGGACGCCCGAGCTCTGGAAACACCATATATTTT

clone size: -
D gene: TRBD2
J gene: TRBJ2-7
V gene: TRBV10-3
CDR3 protein: CAIRTTSVPSEAYEQYF
CDR3 DNA: TGTGCCATCAGAACGACTAGCGTGCCGTCCGAAGCTTACGAGCAGTACTTC

clone size: -
D gene: -
J gene: TRBJ2-7
V gene: TRBV5-1
CDR3 protein: CASSSTPGEQYF
CDR3 DNA: TGCGCCAGCAGCTCCACCCCTGGCGAGCAGTACTTC

clone size: -
D gene: -
J gene: TRBJ2-3
V gene: TRBV2
CDR3 protein: CASSEGWEDTDTQYF
CDR3 DNA: TGTGCCAGCAGTGAAGGGTGGGAAGATACAGATACGCAGTATTTT

clone size: few
D gene: -
J gene: TRBJ2-7
V gene: TRBV19
CDR3 protein: CASSWDTHEQYF
CDR3 DNA: TGTGCCAGTAGTTGGGACACGCACGAGCAGTACTTC

clone size: -
D gene: TRBD1
J gene: TRBJ1-1
V gene: TRBV11-2
CDR3 protein: CASNPTGRMTEAFF
CDR3 DNA: TGTGCCAGCAACCCGACAGGGCGGATGACTGAAGCTTTCTTT

clone size: -
D gene: TRBD1
J gene: TRBJ2-6
V gene: TRBV7-9
CDR3 protein: CASSLRDRFSSGANVLTF
CDR3 DNA: TGTGCCAGCAGCCTCCGGGACAGGTTTAGCTCTGGGGCCAACGTCCTGACTTTC

clone size: -
D gene: -
J gene: TRBJ2-7
V gene: TRBV27
CDR3 protein: CASSPTPYEQYF
CDR3 DNA: TGTGCCAGCAGCCCGACCCCCTACGAGCAGTACTTC

clone size: once
D gene: TRBD1
J gene: TRBJ2-1
V gene: TRBV6-1
CDR3 protein: CASSEDRGTYNEQFF
CDR3 DNA: TGTGCCAGCAGTGAAGACAGGGGGACCTACAATGAGCAGTTCTTC

clone size: -
D gene: -
J gene: TRBJ2-7
V gene: TRBV7-6
CDR3 protein: CASSLGATRYEQYF
CDR3 DNA: TGTGCCAGCAGCTTAGGGGCTACCAGATACGAGCAGTACTTC

clone size: few
D gene: -
J gene: TRBJ1-3
V gene: TRBV2
CDR3 protein: CASNPDSDPGNTIYF
CDR3 DNA: TGTGCCAGCAACCCCGACAGTGATCCTGGAAACACCATATATTTT

clone size: -
D gene: -
J gene: TRBJ2-7
V gene: TRBV4-1
CDR3 protein: CASSPGTIYEQYF
CDR3 DNA: TGCGCCAGCAGCCCCGGGACAATCTACGAGCAGTACTTC

clone size: -
D gene: -
J gene: TRBJ2-2
V gene: TRBV6-1
CDR3 protein: CASSDTLGPGRTNTGELFF
CDR3 DNA: TGTGCCAGCAGTGATACTCTCGGGCCCGGACGTACCAACACCGGGGAGCTGTTTTTT

clone size: -
D gene: -
J gene: TRBJ2-7
V gene: TRBV10-1
CDR3 protein: CASSESKTNEQYF
CDR3 DNA: TGCGCCAGCAGTGAGTCGAAAACGAACGAGCAGTACTTC

clone size: -
D gene: TRBD2
J gene: TRBJ2-7
V gene: TRBV27
CDR3 protein: CASSSIRTSDTYEQYF
CDR3 DNA: TGTGCCAGCAGTTCAATCAGGACTAGCGACACCTACGAGCAGTACTTC

clone size: -
D gene: TRBD2
J gene: TRBJ2-5
V gene: TRBV28
CDR3 protein: CASRPTSPRWEETQYF
CDR3 DNA: TGTGCCAGCAGACCGACTAGCCCAAGATGGGAGGAGACCCAGTACTTC

clone size: -
D gene: TRBD1
J gene: TRBJ2-7
V gene: TRBV28
CDR3 protein: CASSYRQGSSYEQYF
CDR3 DNA: TGTGCCAGCAGTTATAGACAGGGCAGCTCCTACGAGCAGTACTTC